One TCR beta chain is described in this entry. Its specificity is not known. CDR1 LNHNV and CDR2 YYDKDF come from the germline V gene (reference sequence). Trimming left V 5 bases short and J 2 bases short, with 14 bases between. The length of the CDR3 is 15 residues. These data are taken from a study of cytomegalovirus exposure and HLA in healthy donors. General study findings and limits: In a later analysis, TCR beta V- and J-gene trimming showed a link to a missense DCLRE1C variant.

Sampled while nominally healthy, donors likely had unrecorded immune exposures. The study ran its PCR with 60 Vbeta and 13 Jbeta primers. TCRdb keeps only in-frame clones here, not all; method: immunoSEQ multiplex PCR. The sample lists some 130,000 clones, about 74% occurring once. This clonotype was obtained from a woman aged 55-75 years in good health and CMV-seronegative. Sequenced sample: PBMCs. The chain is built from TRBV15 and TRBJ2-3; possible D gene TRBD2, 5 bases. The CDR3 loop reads CATSPTRGTTDTQYF. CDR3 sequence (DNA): TGTGCCACCAGCCCCACCCGGGGAACCACAGATACGCAGTATTTT.